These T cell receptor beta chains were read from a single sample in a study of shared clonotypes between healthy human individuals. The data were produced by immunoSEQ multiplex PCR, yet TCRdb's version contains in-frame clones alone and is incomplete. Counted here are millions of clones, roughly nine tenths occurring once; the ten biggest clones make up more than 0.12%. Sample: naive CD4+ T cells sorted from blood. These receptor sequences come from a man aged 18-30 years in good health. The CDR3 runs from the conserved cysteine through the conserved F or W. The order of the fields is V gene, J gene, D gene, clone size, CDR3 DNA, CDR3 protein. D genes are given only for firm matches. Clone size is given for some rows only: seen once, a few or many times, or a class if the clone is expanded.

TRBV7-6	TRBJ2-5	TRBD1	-	TGTGCCAGCAGAAGAGGACAGGAAGAGACCCAGTACTTC	CASRRGQEETQYF
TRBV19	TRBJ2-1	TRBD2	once	TGTGCCAGCCAGATAGGGACTATACCCTTCTTC	CASQIGTIPFF
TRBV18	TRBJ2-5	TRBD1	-	TGTGCCAGCTCACCACCGATGGGACAGGGTCCATACCAAGAGACCCAGTACTTC	CASSPPMGQGPYQETQYF
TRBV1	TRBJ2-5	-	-	TGCACCAGCAGCCGGAGGACCGGGACTAGCGGAGACCAAGAGACCCAGTACTTC	CTSSRRTGTSGDQETQYF
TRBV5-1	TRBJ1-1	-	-	TGCGCCAGCAGCTTGGATACCTCCAACACTGAAGCTTTCTTT	CASSLDTSNTEAFF
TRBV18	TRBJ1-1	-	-	TGTGCCAGCTCACCATCCCTCCAGGGGAACACTGAAGCTTTCTTT	CASSPSLQGNTEAFF
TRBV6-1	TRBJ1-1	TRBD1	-	TGTGCCAGCAGTGGCTGGGCAGGGGGGGGTCGAATGGACACTGAAGCTTTCTTT	CASSGWAGGGRMDTEAFF
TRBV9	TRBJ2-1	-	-	TGTGCCAGCAGCTCCGGAGCTTACAATGAGCAGTTCTTC	CASSSGAYNEQFF
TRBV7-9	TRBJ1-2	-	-	TGTGCCAGCAGCTTTAGCCGGGACGAGCGATATGGCTACACCTTC	CASSFSRDERYGYTF
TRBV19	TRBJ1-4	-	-	TGTGCCAGTAGTATTATCCCGGGAGGGAAACTGTTTTTT	CASSIIPGGKLFF
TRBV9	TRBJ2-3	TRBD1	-	TGTGCCAGCAGCGCCCAACAGGGGCGCACAGATACGCAGTATTTT	CASSAQQGRTDTQYF
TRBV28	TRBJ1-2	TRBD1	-	TGTGCCAGCAGGATGAGGACAGGGGGCTTCTCCTTC	CASRMRTGGFSF
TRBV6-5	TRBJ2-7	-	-	TGTGCCAGCAGTCGCGGGACAGACTCCTACGAGCAGTACTTC	CASSRGTDSYEQYF
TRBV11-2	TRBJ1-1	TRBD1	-	TGTGCCAGCAGCCAGGGGACAGCGCCCACTGAAGCTTTCTTT	CASSQGTAPTEAFF
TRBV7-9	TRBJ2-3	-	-	TGTGCCAGCAGGGGGGGCGCGGATACGCAGTATTTT	CASRGGADTQYF